The 30 T cell receptor beta chains listed next were all sequenced from one sample in a study of T cell responses to AZD1222 COVID-19 vaccine. Libraries were prepared by immunoSEQ multiplex PCR; TCRdb keeps only in-frame clonotypes and omits some of them. The sample has about 140,000 clones, around 90% seen once. Material: peripheral blood, obtained on day 0 of AZD1222 vaccination. The receptors were gathered from an adult in good health.

CDR3 coding DNA: TGTGCCAGCAGCTTGGCCGGGACAGGACCCTCCGAGCAGTACTTC. This translates into CASSLAGTGPSEQYF. The rearrangement links TRBV5-8 to TRBJ2-7; 8 bases are a match to TRBD1. This CDR3 has 15 residues. V gave up 0 bases and J gave up 6 bases; unmatched junction bases: 8. The germline V gene has CDR1 SGHTS and CDR2 YDEGEE. The variable domain in full, with the rest retrieved from reference TRBV5-8 and TRBJ2-7, is EAGVTQSPTHLIKTRGQQATLRCSPISGHTSVYWYQQALGLGLQFLLWYDEGEERNRGNFPPRFSGRQFPNYSSELNVNALELEDSALYLCASSLAGTGPSEQYFGPGTRLTVT.

V usage is TRBV5-1 and J usage is TRBJ1-1; 8 bases align to TRBD1. Trimming removed 0 bases from V and 1 base from J; junction bases left unmatched: 5. The CDR3 runs 16 residues. The V gene's germline CDR1 is SGHRS and CDR2 YFSETQ. The CDR3 loop is CASSLAPQGENTEAFF. The CDR3 DNA reads TGCGCCAGCAGCTTGGCCCCACAGGGGGAGAACACTGAAGCTTTCTTT.

This clone was detected only a few times. This chain connects TRBV5-4 to TRBJ2-7, with 10 bases aligning to TRBD2. The CDR3 is made up of 16 amino acids. Trimming took 4 bases from V and 5 from J; bases not matched to a gene: 12. Germline lookup yields CDR1 SGHNT and CDR2 YYREEE (reference sequence). CDR3 DNA: TGTGCCAGCAGCCCCACTATTGGGACTAGCGTGAACGAGCAGTACTTC. It specifies CASSPTIGTSVNEQYF. Combining the CDR3 with reference TRBV5-4 and TRBJ2-7 gives the whole variable domain ETGVTQSPTHLIKTRGQQVTLRCSSQSGHNTVSWYQQALGQGPQFIFQYYREEENGRGNFPPRFSGLQFPNYSSELNVNALELDDSALYLCASSPTIGTSVNEQYFGPGTRLTVT.

The rearrangement joins TRBV29-1 to TRBJ1-2; D remains ambiguous. CDR1 is SQVTM and CDR2 is ANQGSEA in the germline V gene. This CDR3 has 11 amino acids. The V end was cut by 1 base, the J end by 6 bases, with 6 bases between. The CDR3 nucleotides are TGCAGCGTTGAAGCCCGGGATGGCTACACCTTC. Amino acid sequence: CSVEARDGYTF.

This sequence joins TRBV19 and TRBJ1-2; D is uncertain. This CDR3 comprises 11 residues. Germline V gene sequence: CDR1 LNHDA, CDR2 SQIVND (reference sequence). The ends were cut back, 5 bases at V and 8 bases at J, with 9 bases in the middle. CDR3 nucleotide sequence: TGTGCCAGTAGTTCGACAAGAGGCTACACCTTC. Translating it yields CASSSTRGYTF.

A single count supports this clone. The chain couples TRBV5-5 to TRBJ1-5, with 8 bases identical to TRBD1. V lost 1 base to trimming and J lost 6 bases; unmatched junction nucleotides: 12. CDR1 and CDR2 (germline): SGHKS, YYEKEE (reference sequence). The CDR3 runs to 17 residues. The CDR3 DNA follows: TGTGCCAGCAGCTTGTACCCTGGCAGGGGGCATGTTCAGCCCCAGCATTTT. Residues: CASSLYPGRGHVQPQHF.

The CDR3 coding sequence is TGTGCCAGCAGCTTAGAAGTTTTGGGGAAACAAGGCGAGCAGTACTTC. Translated: CASSLEVLGKQGEQYF. V is TRBV11-2 and J is TRBJ2-7; D call uncertain. Trimming removed 0 bases at V and 6 bases at J, with 18 bases between. This CDR3 is built from 16 residues. The germline V gene has CDR1 SGHAT and CDR2 FQNNGV. The whole variable domain, remainder taken from reference TRBV11-2 and TRBJ2-7, is EAGVAQSPRYKIIEKRQSVAFWCNPISGHATLYWYQQILGQGPKLLIQFQNNGVVDDSQLPKDRFSAERLKGVDSTLKIQPAKLEDSAVYLCASSLEVLGKQGEQYFGPGTRLTVT.

The chain carries TRBV21-1 and TRBJ2-5; the table names TRBD2, a call not compared with the DNA. TRBV21-1 corresponds to a pseudogene. The CDR3 extends over 15 amino acids. CDR3 sequence: CASTPVYGLQETQYF. The CDR3, as DNA: TGTGCCAGCACCCCCGTCTACGGGTTACAAGAGACCCAGTACTTC.

The V and J genes are TRBV6-2 or TRBV6-3 and TRBJ2-7; the match to TRBD1 covers 11 bases. The V and J ends lost 0 bases and 3 bases, in that order; junction bases with no gene match: 1. Germline-derived CDR1 and CDR2 are MNHEY and SVGEGT. The CDR3 has 15 residues. CDR3 in amino acids: CASSYSGTGGYEQYF. In nucleotides, the CDR3 is TGTGCCAGCAGTTACTCCGGGACAGGGGGCTACGAGCAGTACTTC.

The rearrangement joins TRBV27 to TRBJ1-1; D gene uncertain. This CDR3 has 14 amino acids. The V gene's germline CDR1 is MNHEY and CDR2 SMNVEV (reference sequence). Trimming took off 6 bases at V and 1 base at J, with 12 bases between the two ends. The CDR3 DNA reads as TGTGCCAGCAGACCTGTCGGAGCGAACACTGAAGCTTTCTTT. Its translation: CASRPVGANTEAFF.

The V and J genes are TRBV10-3 and TRBJ2-7; D could derive from TRBD1 or TRBD2 (5 bases each). V dropped 4 bases and J dropped 0 bases, with 13 bases sitting between them. The CDR3 is made up of 15 amino acids. The germline V gene has CDR1 ENHRY and CDR2 SYGVKD. The CDR3, as DNA: TGTGCCATCAGTGGGGGGACGCTGAGCTCCTACGAGCAGTACTTC. Residues: CAISGGTLSSYEQYF.

The V and J genes are TRBV15 and TRBJ2-1; perhaps TRBD2 as D (5 bases). Germline V lookup: CDR1 LNHNV, CDR2 YYDKDF (reference sequence). This CDR3 is built from 16 residues. The V and J ends lost 0 bases and 1 base respectively, with 10 bases between them. The CDR3 reads CATSRDVGESYNEQFF. CDR3 sequence (DNA): TGTGCCACCAGCAGAGATGTCGGGGAATCCTACAATGAGCAGTTCTTC.

V gene TRBV12-3 or TRBV12-4 combines with J gene TRBJ2-5; D remains unclear. Trimming took off 6 bases at V and 4 bases at J, with 12 bases between the two ends. The CDR3 is 13 amino acids. The CDR3 region is CASSVISRETQYF. As DNA, the CDR3 is TGTGCCAGCAGCGTCATCTCTCGAGAGACCCAGTACTTC.

This chain uses TRBV11-2 with TRBJ2-2; 7 bases match TRBD2. CDR1 is SGHAT and CDR2 is FQNNGV in the germline V gene. The CDR3 spans 15 residues. V trimming: 2 bases; J trimming: 3 bases; junction bases outside the gene matches: 3. The CDR3 nucleotides are TGTGCCAGCAGCTTACGGGGAGGGTACACCGGGGAGCTGTTTTTT. Translated, it gives CASSLRGGYTGELFF.

The V gene is TRBV7-9, the J gene TRBJ1-5; possible D gene TRBD1, 5 bases. CDR1 and CDR2 from the germline V gene are SEHNR and FQNEAQ (reference sequence). Trimming took 5 bases from V and 4 from J, leaving 12 bases between them. The CDR3 sequence is 14 residues long. The CDR3 DNA reads as TGTGCCAGCAGCCGATCCGGGGCGAATCAGCCCCAGCATTTT. Translation: CASSRSGANQPQHF.

This clone showed up just once. The rearrangement links TRBV11-2 to TRBJ2-3; D gene uncertain. The length of the CDR3 is 12 residues. V dropped 4 bases and J dropped 14 bases, with 16 bases sitting between them. The germline gives CDR1 SGHAT, CDR2 FQNNGV. The CDR3 region is CASSSYTLPPYF. As DNA, the CDR3 is TGTGCCAGCAGCTCGTACACTCTACCACCGTATTTT.

The V gene is TRBV13, the J gene TRBJ1-2; the match to TRBD1 covers 7 bases. Germline V gene sequence: CDR1 PRHDT, CDR2 FYEKMQ (reference sequence). V was pared by 4 bases and J by 6 bases, with 5 bases of the junction left unmatched. The CDR3 loop spans 13 amino acids. Here the CDR3 DNA reads TGTGCCAGCAGCTCAACAGGGGTCGATGGCTACACCTTC. Protein sequence: CASSSTGVDGYTF. Variable domain in full (rest from reference TRBV13 and TRBJ1-2): AAGVIQSPRHLIKEKRETATLKCYPIPRHDTVYWYQQGPGQDPQFLISFYEKMQSDKGSIPDRFSAQQFSDYHSELNMSSLELGDSALYFCASSSTGVDGYTFGSGTRLTVV.

V gene TRBV10-3 combines with J gene TRBJ2-7; 11 nucleotides line up with TRBD1. The CDR3 is 14 amino acids. Germline values: CDR1 ENHRY, CDR2 SYGVKD. Trimming at V came to 4 bases and at J to 5 bases, leaving 4 bases not matched to a gene. The CDR3 loop is CAISADRGQNEQYF. In nucleotides, the CDR3 is TGTGCCATCAGTGCGGACAGGGGGCAAAACGAGCAGTACTTC.

This chain joins TRBV12-3 or TRBV12-4 and TRBJ2-5, with 8 bases lining up with TRBD1. The CDR3 covers 13 residues. V trimming: 6 bases; J trimming: 3 bases; junction bases outside the gene matches: 3. CDR3 amino acids: CASSPGGEETQYF. For the CDR3, the DNA is TGTGCCAGCAGCCCAGGGGGCGAAGAGACCCAGTACTTC.

This chain connects TRBV4-3 to TRBJ1-2; tentative D call: TRBD1 (5 bases). The germline V gene has CDR1 LGHNA and CDR2 YSLEER. V was trimmed by 8 bases and J by 7 bases, leaving 14 bases between them. The CDR3 consists of 12 residues. The CDR3, as DNA: TGCGCCAGCGGGGGTGGGCTTTTTGGCTACACCTTC. Translating it yields CASGGGLFGYTF.

This clone appeared a single time. The chain links TRBV5-6 to TRBJ1-1; D might be TRBD1 (5 bases). V was cut by 4 bases and J by 7 bases, with 11 bases left in between. This CDR3 region has 12 residues. CDR1 and CDR2 (germline): SGHDT, YYEEEE. DNA of the CDR3: TGTGCCAGCAGCGCGGGGCTTTATGAAGCTTTCTTT. Translated, it gives CASSAGLYEAFF.

The rearrangement joins TRBV5-4 to TRBJ1-3; no definite D call. The length of the CDR3 is 15 residues. Germline V lookup: CDR1 SGHNT, CDR2 YYREEE (reference sequence). V lost 0 bases and J 0 bases, leaving 7 bases between the germline ends. The chain's CDR3 is CASSLGSVSGNTIYF. In DNA form, the CDR3 reads TGTGCCAGCAGCTTGGGGTCTGTCTCTGGAAACACCATATATTTT.

The CDR3 DNA is TGTGCCAGCAGTCCCCGGTGGGTCGAGGGCTACACCTTC. It translates to CASSPRWVEGYTF. The V and J genes are TRBV27 and TRBJ1-2; D uncertain. V dropped 5 bases and J dropped 8 bases, with 15 bases sitting between them. CDR3 length: 13 amino acids. Germline loops: CDR1 MNHEY, CDR2 SMNVEV (reference sequence).

The rearrangement links TRBV25-1 to TRBJ2-1; perhaps TRBD2 as D (5 bases). Deletions cut 2 bases from V and 4 bases from J, with 6 bases between. There are 13 residues in the CDR3. In germline, CDR1 is MGHDK, CDR2 SYGVNS. Here the CDR3 reads CASSEEGYNEQFF. For the CDR3, the DNA is TGTGCCAGCAGTGAAGAGGGATACAATGAGCAGTTCTTC. The full variable domain, rest sourced from reference TRBV25-1 and TRBJ2-1, is EADIYQTPRYLVIGTGKKITLECSQTMGHDKMYWYQQDPGMELHLIHYSYGVNSTEKGDLSSESTVSRIRTEHFPLTLESARPSHTSQYLCASSEEGYNEQFFGPGTRLTVL.

This clone showed up just once. The J gene is TRBJ1-6, the V gene TRBV5-4, with a tentative D call TRBD1 (5 bases). This CDR3 comprises 14 residues. V was clipped by 4 bases and J by 13 bases, with 18 bases between them. Germline V gives CDR1 SGHNT, CDR2 YYREEE (reference sequence). CDR3 nucleotide sequence: TGTGCCAGCAGCCTGGGGGATGGATTGACGCCCCTCCACTTT. Its protein is CASSLGDGLTPLHF.

The chain has TRBV6-6 and TRBJ1-5, with D uncertain. The V and J ends lost 2 bases and 6 bases respectively, with 14 bases between them. Germline CDR1 MNHNY, CDR2 SVGAGI (reference sequence). This CDR3 has 15 amino acids. The DNA of the CDR3 is TGTGCCAGCAGTTACGCAGATTTCGTGGTTCAGCCCCAGCATTTT. It codes for CASSYADFVVQPQHF.

With regard to this clone: This sample also contains other DNA sequences that code for the same CDR3. This chain connects TRBV5-1 to TRBJ1-1, with D perhaps matching TRBD1 (5 bases). The germline V gene has CDR1 SGHRS and CDR2 YFSETQ. Between the trimmed V and J ends, which lost 4 bases and 8 bases, there was a span of 9 bases. CDR3 length: 11 residues. For the CDR3, the DNA is TGCGCCAGCAGCCTAGGACAAGAAGCTTTCTTT. The encoded protein is CASSLGQEAFF.

The V call is TRBV4-3, the J call TRBJ2-1, with D uncertain. Germline V gene data show CDR1 as LGHNA and CDR2 as YSLEER. This CDR3 is 15 amino acids long. V was clipped by 0 bases and J by 1 base, with 7 bases between them. Here the CDR3 reads CASSQDPSSYNEQFF. The CDR3 DNA reads as TGCGCCAGCAGCCAAGATCCCAGTTCCTACAATGAGCAGTTCTTC.

The rearrangement links TRBV27 to TRBJ1-1; 8 positions match TRBD1. The germline gives CDR1 MNHEY, CDR2 SMNVEV (reference sequence). The CDR3 consists of 17 residues. V gave up 1 base and J gave up 5 bases; unmatched junction bases: 12. For the CDR3, the DNA is TGTGCCAGCAGTTTATTGAGTGGGCAGGGGGCGAGGACTGAAGCTTTCTTT. It specifies CASSLLSGQGARTEAFF.

The rearrangement uses TRBV7-7 and TRBJ1-1, with D perhaps TRBD1 (5 bases). The ends were cut back, 5 bases at V and 5 bases at J, with 12 bases in the middle. From germline, CDR1 is SSHAT and CDR2 FNYEAQ (reference sequence). This CDR3 comprises 13 residues. CDR3 sequence reads: CASSPLGGTEAFF. The CDR3 DNA is TGTGCCAGCAGCCCTCTCGGGGGGACTGAAGCTTTCTTT.